These 15 T cell receptor beta chains were all obtained from the same sample, sequenced in a study of shared clonotypes between healthy human individuals. Profiling relied on immunoSEQ multiplex PCR, and the TCRdb table lists in-frame clones only, not all of them. The table records millions of clones, about 95% of them present only once. CD8 cells classed as naive were CD45RO-negative and positively selected for CCR7, excluding terminally differentiated effector memory CD45RA+ cells. The material sequenced was naive CD8+ T cells sorted from blood. Receptors were obtained from a man between 18 and 29 years old in good health.

This clone was counted a single time. The V and J genes are TRBV5-6 and TRBJ1-2; TRBD1 might be the D (5 bases). The CDR3 spans 14 residues. The germline V and J ends were trimmed by 0 bases and 3 bases, with 9 bases remaining between them. The germline CDR1 and CDR2 sequences are SGHDT and YYEEEE. The CDR3 nucleotides are TGTGCCAGCAGCTTGGAGGGGACCGACTATGGCTACACCTTC. This translates into CASSLEGTDYGYTF.

CDR3 nucleotides: TGTGCCAGCAGCACAGGGAGCAATCAGCCCCAGCATTTT. Its translation: CASSTGSNQPQHF. The rearrangement joins TRBV9 to TRBJ1-5; perhaps TRBD1 as D (6 bases). Trimming took 4 bases from V and 1 from J, leaving 6 bases between them. The germline gives CDR1 SGDLS, CDR2 YYNGEE. The CDR3 contains 13 residues.

The chain is built from TRBV6-5 and TRBJ2-5; TRBD1 aligns across 7 bases. Germline V lookup: CDR1 MNHEY, CDR2 SVGAGI. CDR3 length: 14 amino acids. Germline trimming cut 6 bases from V and 1 base from J; bases unmatched to any gene: 5. CDR3 nucleotides: TGTGCCAGCAGGATCGGGACAGCCCAAGAGACCCAGTACTTC. Its translation is CASRIGTAQETQYF.

The chain has TRBV4-3 and TRBJ1-1; 9 nucleotides agree with TRBD1. The germline CDR1 and CDR2 sequences are LGHNA and YSLEER. CDR3 length: 14 residues. The V and J ends lost 4 bases and 5 bases, in that order; junction bases with no gene match: 5. CDR3 sequence reads: CASSPDRGSTEAFF. The DNA of the CDR3 is TGCGCCAGCAGCCCGGACAGGGGATCAACTGAAGCTTTCTTT.

This clone was recorded once. V is TRBV2 and J is TRBJ1-1, with 7 bases that match TRBD1. Germline lookup yields CDR1 SNHLY and CDR2 FYNNEI. The CDR3 runs to 14 residues. V shed 8 bases, J shed 5 bases, and the junction held 11 bases outside the gene matches. The CDR3 DNA reads TGTGCCAGCTTCAGGGGGGGCGGGTGGACTGAAGCTTTCTTT. It translates to CASFRGGGWTEAFF.

The chain recombines TRBV7-8 with TRBJ2-6, with D hard to call. Deletions cut 8 bases from V and 0 bases from J, with 5 bases between. Germline values: CDR1 SGHVS, CDR2 FQNEAQ. There are 13 residues in the CDR3. CDR3 loop: CASPSSGANVLTF. CDR3 DNA: TGTGCCAGCCCTAGCTCTGGGGCCAACGTCCTGACTTTC.

The V and J genes are TRBV29-1 and TRBJ2-3; a possible D gene is TRBD2 (6 bases). Deletions cut 3 bases from V and 2 bases from J, with 15 bases between. This CDR3 contains 15 residues. Per the germline V gene, CDR1 is SQVTM and CDR2 is ANQGSEA. The CDR3 sequence is CSVDYGRDSTDTQYF. As DNA, the CDR3 is TGCAGCGTTGATTACGGACGGGACTCCACAGATACGCAGTATTTT.

Details on this clone: Distinct nucleotide sequences in the sample also encode this CDR3. J is TRBJ2-7 and V is TRBV27; D ambiguous. Trimming removed 6 bases at V and 3 bases at J, with 9 bases between. Germline V gene sequence: CDR1 MNHEY, CDR2 SMNVEV (reference sequence). There are 12 residues in the CDR3. CDR3 DNA: TGTGCCAGCAGCTCCAACAGCTACGAGCAGTACTTC. Translated: CASSSNSYEQYF.

The genes are TRBV13 and TRBJ2-5; 9 positions agree with TRBD1. This CDR3 is 14 amino acids long. V gave up 3 bases and J gave up 6 bases; unmatched junction bases: 5. Looked up from germline, CDR1 is PRHDT and CDR2 is FYEKMQ (reference sequence). In nucleotides, the CDR3 is TGTGCCAGCAGCTTTACAGGGGGCTCTAAGACCCAGTACTTC. Amino acid sequence: CASSFTGGSKTQYF.

The chain carries TRBV28 and TRBJ2-3, with 12 bases that match TRBD2. The CDR3 has 17 residues. J was trimmed by 4 bases and V by 4 bases; bases with no gene match: 9. CDR1 is MDHEN and CDR2 is SYDVKM in the germline V gene. The CDR3 DNA reads TGTGCCAGCAGTTCCACCGCTAGCGGGAGGGCCTCAGATACGCAGTATTTT. Amino acids: CASSSTASGRASDTQYF.

The chain has TRBV19 and TRBJ1-2; no reliable D call. Trimming cost V 5 bases and J 4 bases, with 14 bases left between them. Germline V gives CDR1 LNHDA, CDR2 SQIVND (reference sequence). The CDR3 consists of 14 residues. As DNA, the CDR3 is TGTGCCAGTAGTGGAGCCGGGGTTCTCTATGGCTACACCTTC. It encodes CASSGAGVLYGYTF.

CDR3 nucleotide sequence: TGTGCCAGCAGTGTGTGGAGGGACAGAAGCACAGATACGCAGTATTTT. Translation gives CASSVWRDRSTDTQYF. The chain joins TRBV6-1 to TRBJ2-3, with TRBD1 as a possible D gene (7 bases). V was pared by 4 bases and J by 0 bases, with 14 bases between. The CDR3 covers 16 residues. Germline values: CDR1 MNHNS, CDR2 SASEGT.

The chain is built from TRBV6-5 and TRBJ2-3; 7 bases match TRBD2. V shed 5 bases, J shed 1 base, and the junction held 6 bases outside the gene matches. Germline CDR1 and CDR2: MNHEY and SVGAGI. CDR3 size: 15 residues. The CDR3 nucleotides are TGTGCCAGCAGTCCAGCGGGATTCGGCACAGATACGCAGTATTTT. Protein sequence: CASSPAGFGTDTQYF.

The rearrangement uses TRBV6-5 and TRBJ2-5, with D maybe TRBD2 (5 bases). In germline, CDR1 is MNHEY, CDR2 SVGAGI. This CDR3 is built from 14 residues. V was cut by 5 bases and J by 10 bases, with 20 bases left in between. CDR3 nucleotides: TGTGCCAGCAGTGTGTTGGCAGAGGGTCAAGACCAGTACTTC. Encoded protein: CASSVLAEGQDQYF.

This chain connects TRBV10-2 to TRBJ2-7; 8 nucleotides match TRBD2. CDR1 WSHSY and CDR2 SAAADI come from the germline V gene. This CDR3 spans 13 amino acids. The V gene end was trimmed by 10 bases and the J gene end by 3 bases; junction bases not matched to a gene: 8. CDR3 nucleotides: TGCGCCACCTATAGCGGGACTAACTACGAGCAGTACTTC. Its translation is CATYSGTNYEQYF.